Presented here are 31 T cell receptor beta chains from one specimen sequenced in a study of identifying expanded T cells in peripheral blood. Measured with immunoSEQ multiplex PCR; TCRdb has only the in-frame clones, and not every one. This table holds roughly 100,000 clones, about 90% found once. Source material: blood. These receptors all come from a person aged 18 to 70 in good health.

The chain uses TRBV15 and TRBJ1-2; D ambiguous. CDR1 and CDR2 (germline): LNHNV, YYDKDF (reference sequence). The CDR3 is 16 residues long. Trimming removed 5 bases from V and 0 bases from J, with 16 bases in between. This CDR3 reads CATSLYLAVSNYGYTF. CDR3 bases: TGTGCCACCAGCTTATACTTGGCAGTCTCTAACTATGGCTACACCTTC.

This chain joins TRBV19 and TRBJ2-1; D perhaps matches TRBD2 (6 bases). CDR3 length equals 15 residues. CDR1 and CDR2 from the germline V gene are LNHDA and SQIVND (reference sequence). V dropped 6 bases and J dropped 0 bases, with 12 bases sitting between them. Written as DNA, the CDR3 is TGTGCCAGTAGGAGCCGCGGGGTCTCCTACAATGAGCAGTTCTTC. This translates into CASRSRGVSYNEQFF.

V gene TRBV30 combines with J gene TRBJ1-2; 12 bases align to TRBD1. Germline CDR1 is GTSNPN and CDR2 is SVGIG (reference sequence). Trimming at V came to 7 bases and at J to 3 bases, leaving 12 bases not matched to a gene. The CDR3 is 16 amino acids. The CDR3 protein is CALTVGQGASDYGYTF. CDR3 coding DNA: TGTGCCTTGACAGTGGGACAGGGGGCGTCGGACTATGGCTACACCTTC.

The V and J genes are TRBV30 and TRBJ2-1; no firm D call. The CDR3 sequence is 11 residues long. Trimming left V 5 bases short and J 4 bases short, with 6 bases between. Germline V gene data show CDR1 as GTSNPN and CDR2 as SVGIG (reference sequence). The DNA of the CDR3 is TGTGCCTGGGGGGTTTACAATGAGCAGTTCTTC. Its protein product is CAWGVYNEQFF.

This sequence joins TRBV4-2 and TRBJ2-7; 7 nucleotides agree with TRBD1. The germline V gene encodes CDR1 LGHNA and CDR2 YNFKEQ. This CDR3 has 13 residues. After removal of 5 bases from V and 2 bases from J, the junction contained 3 bases not matched to a gene. The CDR3 is CASSGGQAYEQYF. In DNA form, the CDR3 reads TGTGCCAGCAGCGGAGGACAGGCCTACGAGCAGTACTTC.

The chain uses TRBV28 and TRBJ2-2; perhaps TRBD1 as D (6 bases). CDR3 length equals 15 residues. The germline gives CDR1 MDHEN, CDR2 SYDVKM. Between the trimmed V and J ends, which lost 5 bases and 2 bases, there was a span of 12 bases. The DNA of the CDR3 is TGTGCCAGCAGTCCAACAGGGACAAACACCGGGGAGCTGTTTTTT. The encoded protein is CASSPTGTNTGELFF.

The chain combines TRBV5-8 with TRBJ2-1; 11 positions match TRBD2. The germline gives CDR1 SGHTS, CDR2 YDEGEE. V lost 0 bases to trimming and J lost 1 base; unmatched junction nucleotides: 6. The CDR3 consists of 18 residues. For the CDR3, the DNA is TGTGCCAGCAGCTTGGTAGCGGGGGGGAGCCCATCCTACAATGAGCAGTTCTTC. Amino acids: CASSLVAGGSPSYNEQFF.

The rearrangement uses TRBV6-1 and TRBJ2-2; 10 nucleotides align to TRBD1. The junction had 3 bases not matched to a gene; V was cut back by 5 bases and J by 3 bases. The CDR3 sequence is 15 residues long. Germline CDR1 is MNHNS and CDR2 is SASEGT. The CDR3 loop is CASSPGTGDTGELFF. For the CDR3, the DNA is TGTGCCAGCAGTCCCGGGACAGGGGACACCGGGGAGCTGTTTTTT.

The V gene is TRBV15, the J gene TRBJ2-5; D uncertain. With 0 bases removed from V and 5 bases from J, the gap between germline ends came to 7 bases. Germline values: CDR1 LNHNV, CDR2 YYDKDF (reference sequence). This CDR3 has 13 residues. Here the CDR3 reads CATSRDVSETQYF. For the CDR3, the DNA is TGTGCCACCAGCAGAGATGTTTCGGAGACCCAGTACTTC. Complete variable domain (other parts from reference TRBV15 and TRBJ2-5): DAMVIQNPRYQVTQFGKPVTLSCSQTLNHNVMYWYQQKSSQAPKLLFHYYDKDFNNEADTPDNFQSRRPNTSFCFLDIRSPGLGDTAMYLCATSRDVSETQYFGPGTRLLVL.

The chain couples TRBV7-2 to TRBJ1-5; D not resolved. This CDR3 comprises 14 residues. V lost 6 bases, J lost 4 bases, and 13 bases lay in between. Germline assignment: CDR1 SGHTA and CDR2 FQGNSA. The CDR3 DNA reads TGTGCCAGCAGTCTCGGGTTAGGTAATCAGCCCCAGCATTTT. It encodes CASSLGLGNQPQHF. The full variable domain, with the rest looked up from reference TRBV7-2 and TRBJ1-5, is GAGVSQSPSNKVTEKGKDVELRCDPISGHTALYWYRQSLGQGLEFLIYFQGNSAPDKSGLPSDRFSAERTGGSVSTLTIQRTQQEDSAVYLCASSLGLGNQPQHFGDGTRLSIL.

The genes are TRBV9 and TRBJ2-2; unclear D gene. Trimming removed 0 bases at V and 0 bases at J, with 3 bases between. CDR3 length: 14 residues. Germline V gene lookup returns CDR1 SGDLS and CDR2 YYNGEE. The CDR3 here is CASSVAPNTGELFF. The DNA of the CDR3 is TGTGCCAGCAGCGTAGCCCCGAACACCGGGGAGCTGTTTTTT. The full variable domain, with the rest looked up from reference TRBV9 and TRBJ2-2, is DSGVTQTPKHLITATGQRVTLRCSPRSGDLSVYWYQQSLDQGLQFLIQYYNGEERAKGNILERFSAQQFPDLHSELNLSSLELGDSALYFCASSVAPNTGELFFGEGSRLTVL.

The CDR3 nucleotides are TGTGCCAGCAGTCCGGGACTAGCGGGAACAGTATCTGGGGCCAACGTCCTGACTTTC. This encodes CASSPGLAGTVSGANVLTF. This sequence joins TRBV28 and TRBJ2-6; 13 bases map to TRBD2. The trim removed 5 bases at V and 1 base at J, leaving 8 bases unmatched. CDR3 length equals 19 residues. Germline loops: CDR1 MDHEN, CDR2 SYDVKM. Combining the CDR3 with reference TRBV28 and TRBJ2-6 gives the whole variable domain DVKVTQSSRYLVKRTGEKVFLECVQDMDHENMFWYRQDPGLGLRLIYFSYDVKMKEKGDIPEGYSVSREKKERFSLILESASTNQTSMYLCASSPGLAGTVSGANVLTFGAGSRLTVL.

The CDR3 here is CAWRVRGSVGEQYF. CDR3 coding DNA: TGTGCCTGGAGGGTACGGGGGAGTGTGGGTGAGCAGTACTTC. The gene calls are TRBV30 and TRBJ2-7; D is perhaps TRBD2 (6 bases). The CDR3 spans 14 residues. Deletions cut 3 bases from V and 7 bases from J, with 19 bases between. The germline V gene encodes CDR1 GTSNPN and CDR2 SVGIG (reference sequence).

This chain uses TRBV28 with TRBJ2-5; D possibly corresponds to TRBD1 (6 bases). The CDR3 contains 14 residues. V gave up 2 bases and J gave up 4 bases, with 11 bases separating them. Germline V gives CDR1 MDHEN, CDR2 SYDVKM. The CDR3 DNA reads TGTGCCAGCAGTTTAAACAGGGTTTTAGAGACCCAGTACTTC. Encoded protein: CASSLNRVLETQYF.

V and J are TRBV6-4 and TRBJ2-1; 7 nucleotides line up with TRBD2. Germline V gene lookup returns CDR1 MRHNA and CDR2 SNTAGT. This CDR3 comprises 15 residues. V gave up 5 bases and J gave up 1 base; unmatched junction bases: 5. The DNA for the CDR3 is TGTGCCAGCAGTCCGGGGGAGGGATCCTACAATGAGCAGTTCTTC. It translates to CASSPGEGSYNEQFF.

The chain links TRBV4-1 to TRBJ2-1; D remains ambiguous. CDR3 length equals 17 residues. The V end lost 0 bases, the J end lost 0 bases, and 12 bases lay between the germline ends. Germline CDR1 and CDR2: MGHRA and YSYEKL. CDR3 bases: TGCGCCAGCAGCCAAGAGATTGGGCTAAGCTCCTACAATGAGCAGTTCTTC. Residues: CASSQEIGLSSYNEQFF.

This rearrangement joins TRBV28 to TRBJ2-3; D is unclear. Trimming left V 4 bases short and J 0 bases short, with 14 bases between. CDR1 and CDR2 from the germline V gene are MDHEN and SYDVKM. The CDR3 sequence is 16 residues long. DNA of the CDR3: TGTGCCAGCAGTTGGGTCGTTGGACGTAGCACAGATACGCAGTATTTT. Translated: CASSWVVGRSTDTQYF.

A single count supports this clone. This chain joins TRBV29-1 and TRBJ1-1; weak D call: TRBD1 (5 bases). Trimming shortened V by 3 bases and J by 4 bases, and 18 bases separated the two germline ends. CDR1 and CDR2 from the germline V gene are SQVTM and ANQGSEA. This CDR3 comprises 15 residues. CDR3 sequence reads: CSVEGPNWASTEAFF. The CDR3 DNA reads as TGCAGCGTTGAGGGGCCAAACTGGGCCAGCACTGAAGCTTTCTTT.

As for this clone: The sample carries other DNA sequences with the same CDR3. The genes are TRBV9 and TRBJ2-7; D remains unclear. This CDR3 is 14 amino acids long. Germline-derived CDR1 and CDR2 are SGDLS and YYNGEE. The V end was cut by 0 bases, the J end by 3 bases, with 10 bases between. The CDR3 coding sequence is TGTGCCAGCAGCGTAGCTTCTAGTAGCTACGAGCAGTACTTC. As protein: CASSVASSSYEQYF.

This rearrangement joins TRBV7-8 to TRBJ1-3; D gene uncertain. Germline-derived CDR1 and CDR2 are SGHVS and FQNEAQ. Between the trimmed V and J ends, which lost 2 bases and 0 bases, there was a span of 14 bases. This CDR3 contains 17 residues. The CDR3 sequence: CASSLFGRIDSGNTIYF. The CDR3 nucleotides are TGTGCCAGCAGCTTATTTGGACGGATAGACTCTGGAAACACCATATATTTT.

The chain recombines TRBV6-1 with TRBJ1-5; TRBD1 might be the D (5 bases). CDR3 size: 15 residues. With 0 bases removed from V and 6 bases from J, the gap between germline ends came to 12 bases. Germline values: CDR1 MNHNS, CDR2 SASEGT. The CDR3 protein is CASSEAGGDVQPQHF. The CDR3 DNA is TGTGCCAGCAGTGAAGCAGGAGGGGACGTTCAGCCCCAGCATTTT.

The chain has TRBV28 and TRBJ2-7; 9 bases line up with TRBD1. The CDR3 contains 15 residues. CDR1 and CDR2 from the germline V gene are MDHEN and SYDVKM. After removal of 6 bases from V and 3 bases from J, the junction contained 9 bases not matched to a gene. CDR3 nucleotides: TGTGCCAGCAGAGCGTCGGGACAGGGCCTCTACGAGCAGTACTTC. Translated, it gives CASRASGQGLYEQYF.

The chain joins TRBV6-1 to TRBJ1-5; possible D gene TRBD1, 5 bases. V was trimmed by 4 bases and J by 1 base, leaving 11 bases between them. The CDR3 is 15 residues long. Germline V lookup: CDR1 MNHNS, CDR2 SASEGT. CDR3 nucleotide sequence: TGTGCCAGCAGTGGGGACGTAGGAAGCAATCAGCCCCAGCATTTT. Its protein product is CASSGDVGSNQPQHF.

The chain has TRBV28 and TRBJ1-2; 11 bases align to TRBD1. The CDR3 totals 15 residues. J gave up 8 bases and V 6 bases, and 11 bases lay outside the gene matches. CDR1 is MDHEN, CDR2 SYDVKM, per germline. The CDR3 nucleotides read TGTGCCAGCAGCCCGACCGTCGGACAGGGGGCGGGCTACACCTTC. As protein: CASSPTVGQGAGYTF.

This chain links TRBV28 with TRBJ2-7; the match to TRBD1 covers 8 bases. The CDR3 has 12 amino acids. CDR1 is MDHEN, CDR2 SYDVKM, per germline. V lost 8 bases and J lost 4; bases outside the gene matches: 4. The chain's CDR3 is CASGDRRYEQYF. The DNA of the CDR3 is TGTGCCAGCGGGGACAGGAGATACGAGCAGTACTTC.

This sequence joins TRBV2 and TRBJ1-1, with D unclear. V was trimmed by 4 bases and J by 3 bases, leaving 12 bases between them. Germline loops: CDR1 SNHLY, CDR2 FYNNEI. The CDR3 has 14 residues. The CDR3 DNA reads as TGTGCCAGCAGTGGGAGGCCTGGGGACACTGAAGCTTTCTTT. It translates to CASSGRPGDTEAFF.

The chain links TRBV7-3 to TRBJ2-7; 15 bases map to TRBD2. This CDR3 has 19 amino acids. With V trimmed by 0 bases and J by 2 bases, 8 bases remained unmatched. CDR1 SGHTA and CDR2 FQGTGA come from the germline V gene. CDR3 coding DNA: TGTGCCAGCAGCTTAACTTCCCCGGGACTAGCGGGAGGTGCCTACGAGCAGTACTTC. This gives the protein CASSLTSPGLAGGAYEQYF.

This chain joins TRBV19 and TRBJ2-7, with TRBD1 as a possible D gene (5 bases). There are 14 residues in the CDR3. In germline, CDR1 is LNHDA, CDR2 SQIVND (reference sequence). Trimming took 1 base from V and 5 from J, leaving 12 bases between them. CDR3 coding DNA: TGTGCCAGTAGTATAGTGGGCAGGGAACACGAGCAGTACTTC. It encodes CASSIVGREHEQYF.

This chain connects TRBV4-3 to TRBJ2-3; D possibly matches TRBD1 or TRBD2 (5 bases each). This CDR3 has 16 residues. Between the trimmed V and J ends, which lost 0 bases and 2 bases, there was a span of 12 bases. From germline, CDR1 is LGHNA and CDR2 YSLEER. In DNA form, the CDR3 reads TGCGCCAGCAGCCAAGACAAAGGGACGATCACAGATACGCAGTATTTT. It codes for CASSQDKGTITDTQYF.

V usage is TRBV9 and J usage is TRBJ2-1; 7 bases are a match to TRBD2. The CDR3 runs 15 residues. Germline V gene sequence: CDR1 SGDLS, CDR2 YYNGEE. Trimming at V came to 0 bases and at J to 3 bases, leaving 3 bases not matched to a gene. CDR3 in DNA: TGTGCCAGCAGCGTAGATGCGGGAGTCTACAATGAGCAGTTCTTC. Protein: CASSVDAGVYNEQFF. The complete variable domain, with remaining parts taken from reference TRBV9 and TRBJ2-1, reads DSGVTQTPKHLITATGQRVTLRCSPRSGDLSVYWYQQSLDQGLQFLIQYYNGEERAKGNILERFSAQQFPDLHSELNLSSLELGDSALYFCASSVDAGVYNEQFFGPGTRLTVL.

The V call is TRBV7-9, the J call TRBJ2-5; maybe TRBD1 (6 bases). The ends were cut back, 6 bases at V and 3 bases at J, with 17 bases in the middle. CDR1 is SEHNR, CDR2 FQNEAQ, per germline (reference sequence). The CDR3 sequence is 15 residues long. CDR3 sequence reads: CASRQQGLMEETQYF. The DNA of the CDR3 is TGTGCCAGCAGACAGCAGGGGCTAATGGAAGAGACCCAGTACTTC.